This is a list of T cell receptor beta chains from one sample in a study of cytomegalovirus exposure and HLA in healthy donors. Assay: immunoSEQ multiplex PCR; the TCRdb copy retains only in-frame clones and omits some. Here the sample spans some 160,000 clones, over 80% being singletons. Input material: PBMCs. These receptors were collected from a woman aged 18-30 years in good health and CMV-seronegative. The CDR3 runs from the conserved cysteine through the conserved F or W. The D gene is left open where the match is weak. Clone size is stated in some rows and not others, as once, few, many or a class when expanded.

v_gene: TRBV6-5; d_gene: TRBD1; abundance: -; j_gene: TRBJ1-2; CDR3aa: CASSYSGQSYGYTF; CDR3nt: TGTGCCAGCAGTTACTCGGGACAGTCCTATGGCTACACCTTC
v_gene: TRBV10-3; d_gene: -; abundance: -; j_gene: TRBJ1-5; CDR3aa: CAISVQGSNQPQHF; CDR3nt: TGTGCCATCAGTGTGCAGGGTAGCAATCAGCCCCAGCATTTT
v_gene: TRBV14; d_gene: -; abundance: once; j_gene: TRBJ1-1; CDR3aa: CASSQAGFKIGAFF; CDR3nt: TGTGCCAGCAGCCAAGCAGGGTTCAAAATCGGGGCTTTCTTT
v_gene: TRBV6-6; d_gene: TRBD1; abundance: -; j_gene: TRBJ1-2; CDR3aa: CASSYPPRQGANGYTF; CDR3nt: TGTGCCAGCAGTTACCCCCCCAGACAGGGGGCGAATGGCTACACCTTC
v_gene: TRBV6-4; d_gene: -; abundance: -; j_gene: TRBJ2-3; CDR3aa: CASAERGGVNTQYF; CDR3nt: TGTGCCAGCGCTGAAAGGGGGGGCGTGAATACGCAGTATTTT
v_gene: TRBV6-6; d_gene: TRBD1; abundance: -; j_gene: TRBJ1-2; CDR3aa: CASSRRTGGGYGYTF; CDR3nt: TGTGCCAGCAGCCGACGGACAGGGGGCGGCTATGGCTACACCTTC
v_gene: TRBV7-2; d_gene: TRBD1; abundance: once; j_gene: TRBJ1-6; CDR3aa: CASSSRGPGQGTYNSPLHF; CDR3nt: TGTGCCAGCAGCTCACGAGGTCCGGGACAGGGGACCTATAATTCACCCCTCCACTTT
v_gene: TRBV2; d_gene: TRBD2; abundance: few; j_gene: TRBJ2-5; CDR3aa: CASRPGLAVWETQYF; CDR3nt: TGTGCCAGCAGGCCGGGACTAGCGGTGTGGGAGACCCAGTACTTC
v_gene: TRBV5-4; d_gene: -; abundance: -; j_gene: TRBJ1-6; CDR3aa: CASSLSSGGLILSPLHF; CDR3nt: TGTGCCAGCAGCTTGTCTTCAGGTGGATTGATTCTTTCACCCCTCCACTTT
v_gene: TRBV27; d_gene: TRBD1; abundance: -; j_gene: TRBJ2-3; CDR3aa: CASSLWSRRVGQTTDTQYF; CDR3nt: TGTGCCAGCAGTTTATGGTCGAGACGGGTGGGACAGACAACAGATACGCAGTATTTT
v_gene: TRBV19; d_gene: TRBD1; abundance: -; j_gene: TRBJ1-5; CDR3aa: CASSTRQGINQPQHF; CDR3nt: TGTGCCAGTAGTACTAGACAGGGTATTAATCAGCCCCAGCATTTT
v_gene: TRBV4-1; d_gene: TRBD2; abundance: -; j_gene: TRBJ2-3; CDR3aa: CASSQGGLAGASTDTQYF; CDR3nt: TGCGCCAGCAGCCAGGGGGGTCTAGCGGGCGCTAGCACAGATACGCAGTATTTT
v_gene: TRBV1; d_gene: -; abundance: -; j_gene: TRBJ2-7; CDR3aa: CTSSQDPGGSSYEQYF; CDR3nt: TGCACCAGCAGCCAAGATCCAGGGGGTAGCTCCTACGAGCAGTACTTC
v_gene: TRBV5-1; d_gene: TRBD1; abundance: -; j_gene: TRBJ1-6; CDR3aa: CASSLAEGARSPLHF; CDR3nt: TGCGCCAGCAGCTTGGCCGAGGGGGCTAGGTCACCCCTCCACTTT
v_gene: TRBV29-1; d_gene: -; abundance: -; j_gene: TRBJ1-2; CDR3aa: CSAWLRGGDGYTF; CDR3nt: TGCAGCGCTTGGTTAAGAGGGGGGGATGGCTACACCTTC
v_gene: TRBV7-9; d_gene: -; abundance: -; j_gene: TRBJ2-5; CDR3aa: CASSLGAIETQYF; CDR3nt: TGTGCCAGCAGCTTAGGAGCGATAGAGACCCAGTACTTC